These 12 T cell receptor beta chains share one sample of origin, sequenced in a study of OX40 agonist ivuxolimab in advanced cancers. Library method: the immunoSEQ multiplex PCR assay. The table comes from immuneACCESS by way of TCRdb, which keeps in-frame sequences with V and J called. Part of the clones is missing from these tables; in studies checked, under half for an unresolved V gene and the rest for unknown reasons. This sample holds 45,000 to 50,000 clones; just over 90% were observed only once. The ten largest clones represent under 20% of the sample. The sample consisted of CD4+ or CD8+ T cells sorted from blood, taken in a trial of the OX40 agonist ivuxolimab. These receptors all stem from an adult with an advanced solid tumor such as melanoma, head and neck, liver or kidney cancer.

The rearrangement links TRBV7-2 to TRBJ1-5, with D uncertain. The CDR3 is 16 residues long. Trimming removed 2 bases from V and 0 bases from J, with 11 bases in between. CDR1 is SGHTA and CDR2 is FQGNSA in the germline V gene. The CDR3 DNA is TGTGCCAGCAGCTTATTGGGCCCTTATAGCAATCAGCCCCAGCATTTT. It yields the protein CASSLLGPYSNQPQHF.

The chain is built from TRBV6-5 and TRBJ2-1; a weak D match, TRBD1 (6 bases). V lost 6 bases and J lost 0, with 12 bases in between. Germline V gene data show CDR1 as MNHEY and CDR2 as SVGAGI. This CDR3 comprises 15 residues. CDR3 coding DNA: TGTGCCAGCAGCCTTGACAGGAACTCCTACAATGAGCAGTTCTTC. Protein product: CASSLDRNSYNEQFF.

A single count supports this clone. J is TRBJ2-1 and V is TRBV5-1, with D tentatively TRBD1 or TRBD2 (5 bases each). Germline V gene lookup returns CDR1 SGHRS and CDR2 YFSETQ. The CDR3 is 14 residues long. The ends were cut back, 4 bases at V and 8 bases at J, with 16 bases in the middle. CDR3 sequence reads: CASSNLGARDEQFF. CDR3 DNA: TGCGCCAGCAGCAACCTCGGGGCTAGGGATGAGCAGTTCTTC.

This chain links TRBV27 with TRBJ2-5; D perhaps matches TRBD2 (7 bases). Trimming took 8 bases from V and 2 from J, leaving 15 bases between them. From germline, CDR1 is MNHEY and CDR2 SMNVEV (reference sequence). The CDR3 is 14 residues long. DNA of the CDR3: TGTGCCAGCGCGAGGGAGGGGGGTCAAGAGACCCAGTACTTC. Translated: CASAREGGQETQYF.

The chain links TRBV7-8 to TRBJ2-3; possibly TRBD2 for D (7 bases). The CDR3 loop spans 16 amino acids. Trimming removed 8 bases at V and 1 base at J, with 19 bases between. CDR1 is SGHVS and CDR2 is FQNEAQ in the germline V gene. CDR3 sequence: CASFHRGGRGTDTQYF. CDR3 bases: TGTGCCAGCTTCCATAGGGGGGGGCGCGGCACAGATACGCAGTATTTT.

The CDR3 region has the DNA TGTGCCAGCAGTTACCTCGGGGACGAGCAGTACTTC. This codes for CASSYLGDEQYF. The J gene is TRBJ2-7, the V gene TRBV6-6; tentative D call: TRBD2 (5 bases). The germline V gene has CDR1 MNHNY and CDR2 SVGAGI (reference sequence). The V gene lost 2 bases and the J gene lost 5 bases, with 7 bases spanning the gap. There are 12 residues in the CDR3.

V usage is TRBV6-4 and J usage is TRBJ2-6, with D uncertain. Germline values: CDR1 MRHNA, CDR2 SNTAGT. V dropped 3 bases and J dropped 0 bases, with 9 bases sitting between them. The CDR3 sequence is 16 residues long. The CDR3 bases are TGTGCCAGCAGTGAAGGCAGCTTCTCTGGGGCCAACGTCCTGACTTTC. It is translated as CASSEGSFSGANVLTF.

The chain uses TRBV5-5 and TRBJ2-1; a weak D match, TRBD1 (6 bases). Trimming took 0 bases from V and 5 from J, leaving 21 bases between them. Germline V CDR1 and CDR2: SGHKS, YYEKEE (reference sequence). The CDR3 is 18 residues long. Here the CDR3 reads CASSLGPLGIGGHNEQFF. CDR3 bases: TGTGCCAGCAGCTTGGGACCCCTGGGGATAGGGGGACACAATGAGCAGTTCTTC.

This sequence joins TRBV5-5 and TRBJ1-1; D is uncertain. The CDR3 sequence is 12 residues long. Germline V CDR1 and CDR2: SGHKS, YYEKEE (reference sequence). Trimming shortened V by 2 bases and J by 3 bases, and 5 bases separated the two germline ends. The CDR3: CASSLTDTEAFF. The CDR3 DNA sequence: TGTGCCAGCAGCTTAACGGACACTGAAGCTTTCTTT.

The chain joins TRBV11-2 to TRBJ2-3, with 9 bases aligning to TRBD2. The V gene's germline CDR1 is SGHAT and CDR2 FQNNGV. The CDR3 totals 16 residues. J gave up 4 bases and V 1 base, and 6 bases lay outside the gene matches. The CDR3, as DNA: TGTGCCAGCAGCTTAGTGGCTAGCGGGACATCAGATACGCAGTATTTT. This sequence encodes CASSLVASGTSDTQYF.

The J gene is TRBJ2-7, the V gene TRBV15; 9 bases map to TRBD1. The CDR3 is 15 residues long. Trimming at V came to 2 bases and at J to 6 bases, leaving 8 bases not matched to a gene. Looked up from germline, CDR1 is LNHNV and CDR2 is YYDKDF (reference sequence). Here the CDR3 DNA reads TGTGCCACCAGCAGACCTACCGGGACAGGGAGCGAGCAGTACTTC. The encoded protein is CATSRPTGTGSEQYF.

The chain employs TRBV11-2 and TRBJ1-1; no reliable D call. The CDR3 contains 14 residues. Germline CDR1 SGHAT, CDR2 FQNNGV. V lost 1 base and J lost 1, with 7 bases in between. The CDR3 nucleotides are TGTGCCAGCAGCTTAGGGGCAGCGAACACTGAAGCTTTCTTT. This encodes CASSLGAANTEAFF.